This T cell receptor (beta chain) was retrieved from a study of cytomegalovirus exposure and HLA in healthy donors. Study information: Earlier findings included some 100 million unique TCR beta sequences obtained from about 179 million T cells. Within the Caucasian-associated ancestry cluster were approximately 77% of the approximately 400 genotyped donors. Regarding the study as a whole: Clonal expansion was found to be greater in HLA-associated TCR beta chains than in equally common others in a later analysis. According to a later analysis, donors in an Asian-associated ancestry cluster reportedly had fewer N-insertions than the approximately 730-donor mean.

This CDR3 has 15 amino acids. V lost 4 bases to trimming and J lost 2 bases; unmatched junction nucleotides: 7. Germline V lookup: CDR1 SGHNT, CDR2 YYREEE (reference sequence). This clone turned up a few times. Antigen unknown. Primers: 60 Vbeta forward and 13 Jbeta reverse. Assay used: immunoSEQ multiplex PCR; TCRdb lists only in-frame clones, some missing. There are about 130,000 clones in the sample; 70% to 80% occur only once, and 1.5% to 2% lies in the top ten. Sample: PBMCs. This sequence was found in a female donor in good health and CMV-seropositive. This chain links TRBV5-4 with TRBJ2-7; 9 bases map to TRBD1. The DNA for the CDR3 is TGTGCCAGCAGCCCGGGACAGGGTCGCGCCTACGAGCAGTACTTC. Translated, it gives CASSPGQGRAYEQYF.